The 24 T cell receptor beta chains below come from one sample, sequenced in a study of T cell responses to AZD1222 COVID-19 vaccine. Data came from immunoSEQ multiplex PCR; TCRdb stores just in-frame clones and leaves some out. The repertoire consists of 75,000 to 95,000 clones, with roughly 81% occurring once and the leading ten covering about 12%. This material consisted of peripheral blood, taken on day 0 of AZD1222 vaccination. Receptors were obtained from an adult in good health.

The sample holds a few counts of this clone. The CDR3 sequence: CASSLIDGEQFF. The CDR3 coding sequence is TGTGCCAGCAGCTTAATCGACGGGGAGCAGTTCTTC. The chain is built from TRBV5-4 and TRBJ2-1, with D unresolved. Trimming left V 2 bases short and J 10 bases short, with 10 bases between. Germline loops: CDR1 SGHNT, CDR2 YYREEE (reference sequence). The CDR3 is made up of 12 amino acids.

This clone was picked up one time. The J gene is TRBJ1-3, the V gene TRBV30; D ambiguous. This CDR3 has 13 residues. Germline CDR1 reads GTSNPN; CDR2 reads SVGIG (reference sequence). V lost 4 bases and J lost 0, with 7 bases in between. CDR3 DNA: TGTGCCTGGACATTAAACTCTGGAAACACCATATATTTT. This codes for CAWTLNSGNTIYF.

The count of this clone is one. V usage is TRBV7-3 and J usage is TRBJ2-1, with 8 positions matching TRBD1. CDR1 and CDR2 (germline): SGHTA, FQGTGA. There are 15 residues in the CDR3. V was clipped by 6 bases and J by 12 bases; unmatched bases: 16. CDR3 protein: CASRLSNSGQGGQFF. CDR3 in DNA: TGTGCCAGCAGATTGAGCAATTCAGGACAGGGAGGGCAGTTCTTC.

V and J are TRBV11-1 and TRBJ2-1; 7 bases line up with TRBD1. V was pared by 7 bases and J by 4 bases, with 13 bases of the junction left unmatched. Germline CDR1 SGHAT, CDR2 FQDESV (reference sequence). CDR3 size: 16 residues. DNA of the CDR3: TGTGCCAGCATGCCCTTTACCGGGACAGTTTACAATGAGCAGTTCTTC. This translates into CASMPFTGTVYNEQFF.

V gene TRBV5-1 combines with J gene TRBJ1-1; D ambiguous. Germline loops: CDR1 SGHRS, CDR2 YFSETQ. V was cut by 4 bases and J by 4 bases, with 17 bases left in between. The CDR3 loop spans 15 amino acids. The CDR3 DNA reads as TGCGCCAGCAGCCCCGCCCCGCAGGCCACCACTGAAGCTTTCTTT. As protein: CASSPAPQATTEAFF.

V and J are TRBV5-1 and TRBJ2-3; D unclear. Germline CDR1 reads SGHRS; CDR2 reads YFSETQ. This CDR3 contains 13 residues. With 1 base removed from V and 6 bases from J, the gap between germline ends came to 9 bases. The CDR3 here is CASSLQSADTQYF. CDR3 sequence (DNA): TGCGCCAGCAGCTTGCAGAGCGCCGATACGCAGTATTTT.

The CDR3 DNA sequence: TGTGCCAGCAGGACGTGGCGGGGGGGCTACAATGAGCAGTTCTTC. Translated: CASRTWRGGYNEQFF. The rearrangement joins TRBV11-2 to TRBJ2-1; the match to TRBD2 covers 9 bases. The CDR3 totals 15 residues. V lost 6 bases and J lost 3; bases outside the gene matches: 6. Germline V gives CDR1 SGHAT, CDR2 FQNNGV.

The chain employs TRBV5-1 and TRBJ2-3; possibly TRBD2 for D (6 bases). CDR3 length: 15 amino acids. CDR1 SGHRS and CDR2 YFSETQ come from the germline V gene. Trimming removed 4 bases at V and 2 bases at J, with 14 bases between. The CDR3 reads CASSAAGRDTDTQYF. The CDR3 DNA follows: TGCGCCAGCAGCGCGGCGGGAAGAGACACAGATACGCAGTATTTT.

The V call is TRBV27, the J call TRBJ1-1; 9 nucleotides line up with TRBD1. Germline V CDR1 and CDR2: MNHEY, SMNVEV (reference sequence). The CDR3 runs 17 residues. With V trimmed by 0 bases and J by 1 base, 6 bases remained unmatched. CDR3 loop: CASSLSGQGWGNTEAFF. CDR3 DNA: TGTGCCAGCAGTTTATCTGGACAGGGGTGGGGGAACACTGAAGCTTTCTTT.

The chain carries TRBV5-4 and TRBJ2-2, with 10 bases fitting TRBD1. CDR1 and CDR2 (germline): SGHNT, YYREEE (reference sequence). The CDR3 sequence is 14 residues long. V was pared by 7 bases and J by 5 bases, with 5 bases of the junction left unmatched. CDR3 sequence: CASGTGAGTGELFF. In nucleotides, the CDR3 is TGTGCCAGCGGGACAGGGGCGGGTACCGGGGAGCTGTTTTTT.

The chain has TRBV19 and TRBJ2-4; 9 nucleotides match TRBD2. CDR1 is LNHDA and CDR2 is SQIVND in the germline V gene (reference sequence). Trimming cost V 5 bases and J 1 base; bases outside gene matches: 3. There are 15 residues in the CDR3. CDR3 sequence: CASSYLAGAKNIQYF. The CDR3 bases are TGTGCCAGTAGTTATCTAGCGGGGGCCAAAAACATTCAGTACTTC.

The CDR3 is CASSYRTGQGNTIYF. The CDR3 bases are TGTGCCAGCAGTTACAGGACAGGACAAGGAAACACCATATATTTT. This chain links TRBV6-5 with TRBJ1-3; 7 bases map to TRBD1. Germline assignment: CDR1 MNHEY and CDR2 SVGAGI. The CDR3 spans 15 residues. V dropped 2 bases and J dropped 4; count of bases not matched to a gene: 5.

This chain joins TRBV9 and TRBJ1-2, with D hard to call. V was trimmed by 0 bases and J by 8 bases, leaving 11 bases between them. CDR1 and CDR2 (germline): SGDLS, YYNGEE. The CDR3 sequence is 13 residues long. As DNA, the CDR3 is TGTGCCAGCAGCGTAGGGAATGGGCTCGGCTACACCTTC. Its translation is CASSVGNGLGYTF.

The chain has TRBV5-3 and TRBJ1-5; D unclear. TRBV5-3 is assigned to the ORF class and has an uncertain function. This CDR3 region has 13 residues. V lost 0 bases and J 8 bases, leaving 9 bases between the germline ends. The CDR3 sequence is CARSLGCWKPQHF. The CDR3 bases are TGTGCCAGAAGCTTGGGATGTTGGAAGCCCCAGCATTTT.

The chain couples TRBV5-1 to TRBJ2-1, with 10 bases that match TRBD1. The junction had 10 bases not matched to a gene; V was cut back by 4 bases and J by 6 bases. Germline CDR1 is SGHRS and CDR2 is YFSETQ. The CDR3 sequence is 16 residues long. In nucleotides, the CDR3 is TGCGCCAGCAGCGGATCCGGGACAGGGGTTGTCAATGAGCAGTTCTTC. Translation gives CASSGSGTGVVNEQFF.

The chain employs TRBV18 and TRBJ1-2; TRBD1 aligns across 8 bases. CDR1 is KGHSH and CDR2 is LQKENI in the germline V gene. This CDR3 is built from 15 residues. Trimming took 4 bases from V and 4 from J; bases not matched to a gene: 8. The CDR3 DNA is TGTGCCAGCTCACGGGAGCAGGGGGCGGCCTATGGCTACACCTTC. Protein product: CASSREQGAAYGYTF. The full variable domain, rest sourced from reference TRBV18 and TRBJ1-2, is NAGVMQNPRHLVRRRGQEARLRCSPMKGHSHVYWYRQLPEEGLKFMVYLQKENIIDESGMPKERFSAEFPKEGPSILRIQQVVRGDSAAYFCASSREQGAAYGYTFGSGTRLTVV.

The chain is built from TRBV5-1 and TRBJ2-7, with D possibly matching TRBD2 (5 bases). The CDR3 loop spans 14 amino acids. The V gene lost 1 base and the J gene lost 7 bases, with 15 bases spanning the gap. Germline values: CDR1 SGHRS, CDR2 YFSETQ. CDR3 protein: CASSLLASGGEQYF. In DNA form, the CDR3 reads TGCGCCAGCAGCTTGCTAGCCTCTGGTGGAGAGCAGTACTTC.

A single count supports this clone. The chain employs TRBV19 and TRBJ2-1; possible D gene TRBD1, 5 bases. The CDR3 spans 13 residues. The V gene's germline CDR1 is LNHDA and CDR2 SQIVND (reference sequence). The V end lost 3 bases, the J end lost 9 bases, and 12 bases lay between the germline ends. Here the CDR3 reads CASSIQGTSEQFF. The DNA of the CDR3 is TGTGCCAGTAGTATTCAGGGTACGAGTGAGCAGTTCTTC.

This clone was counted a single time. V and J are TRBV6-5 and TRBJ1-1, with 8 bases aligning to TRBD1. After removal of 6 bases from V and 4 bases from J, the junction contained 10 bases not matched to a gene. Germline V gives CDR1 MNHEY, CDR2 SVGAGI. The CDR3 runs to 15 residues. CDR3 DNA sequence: TGTGCCAGCAGCCGCCCTACAGGGGGACGCACTGAAGCTTTCTTT. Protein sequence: CASSRPTGGRTEAFF.

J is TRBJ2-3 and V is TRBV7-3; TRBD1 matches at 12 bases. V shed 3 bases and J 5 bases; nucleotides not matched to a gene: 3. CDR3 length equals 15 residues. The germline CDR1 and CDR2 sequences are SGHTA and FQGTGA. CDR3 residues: CASSLGQGAKDTQYF. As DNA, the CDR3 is TGTGCCAGCAGCTTGGGACAGGGGGCGAAAGATACGCAGTATTTT.

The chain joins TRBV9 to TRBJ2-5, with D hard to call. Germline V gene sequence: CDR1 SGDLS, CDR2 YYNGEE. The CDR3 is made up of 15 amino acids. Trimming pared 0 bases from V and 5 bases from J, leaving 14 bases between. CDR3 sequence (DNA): TGTGCCAGCAGCGTAGGCGGTGGTACCCGTGAGACCCAGTACTTC. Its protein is CASSVGGGTRETQYF.

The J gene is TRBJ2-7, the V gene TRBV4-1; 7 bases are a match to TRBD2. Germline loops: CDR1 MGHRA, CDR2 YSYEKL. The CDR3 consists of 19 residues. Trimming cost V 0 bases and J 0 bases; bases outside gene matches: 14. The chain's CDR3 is CASSQDRPVAGDYSYEQYF. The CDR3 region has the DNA TGCGCCAGCAGCCAAGATCGGCCCGTGGCGGGGGACTACTCCTACGAGCAGTACTTC.

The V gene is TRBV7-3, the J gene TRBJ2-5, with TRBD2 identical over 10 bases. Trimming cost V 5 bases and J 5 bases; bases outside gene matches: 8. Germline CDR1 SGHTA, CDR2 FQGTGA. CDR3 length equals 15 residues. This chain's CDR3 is CASSPGLAVGETQYF. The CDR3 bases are TGTGCCAGCAGCCCAGGACTAGCGGTGGGGGAGACCCAGTACTTC.

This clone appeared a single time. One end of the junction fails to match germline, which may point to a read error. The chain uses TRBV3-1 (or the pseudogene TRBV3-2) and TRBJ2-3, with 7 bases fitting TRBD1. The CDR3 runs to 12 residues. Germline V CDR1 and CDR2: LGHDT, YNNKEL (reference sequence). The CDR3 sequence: CASSHRGDRDHF. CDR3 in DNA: TGTGCCAGCAGCCATCGCGGAGACAGGGACCATTTT.